The rows below give T cell receptor beta chains drawn from one sample of a study of T cells after yellow fever vaccination. From the 5' RACE reads, TCRdb called clonotypes with MiXCR, one entry per CDR3 protein. This sample has hundreds of thousands of distinct CDR3 sequences, with approximately 13% found just once. The sample was PBMCs, taken on the day of the yellow fever booster vaccination. These receptors were obtained from a man younger than 40 who received the YFV17D yellow fever vaccine. The CDR3 runs from the conserved cysteine through the conserved F or W. The D gene is left open where the match is weak. Some rows mark clone size as missing; the rest say once, few, many or name a class of expanded clone.

D,size,V,J,CDR3,DNA
.,.,TRBV7-2,TRBJ2-3,CASSSAYGSTDTQYF,TGTGCCAGCAGCTCTGCGTACGGGAGCACAGATACGCAGTATTTT
.,.,TRBV12-3/TRBV12-4,TRBJ2-7,CASSMSYEQYF,TGTGCCAGCAGTATGTCCTACGAGCAGTACTTC
TRBD2,few,TRBV6-1,TRBJ2-7,CASSIGTSASYEQYF,TGTGCCAGCAGTATAGGGACTAGCGCCTCCTACGAGCAGTACTTC
TRBD1,few,TRBV6-5,TRBJ2-5,CASSYGTGDLGTQYF,TGTGCCAGCAGTTACGGGACAGGGGACTTGGGGACCCAGTACTTC
TRBD2,many,TRBV7-2,TRBJ2-7,CASKSGSSYEQYF,TGTGCCAGCAAAAGCGGGAGTTCCTACGAGCAGTACTTC
.,.,TRBV19,TRBJ2-7,CASSMSPAYEQYF,TGTGCCAGTAGTATGAGTCCGGCCTACGAGCAGTACTTC
TRBD1,.,TRBV20-1,TRBJ1-2,CSADAGRGAYGYTF,TGCAGTGCCGACGCGGGCAGGGGGGCCTATGGCTACACCTTC
.,few,TRBV30,TRBJ2-3,CACTNDVGYGTDTQYF,TGTGCCTGCACAAACGACGTTGGGTACGGTACAGATACGCAGTATTTT
.,few,TRBV10-2,TRBJ1-1,CASSETGGAFF,TGCGCCAGCAGTGAGACGGGAGGTGCTTTCTTT
TRBD1,.,TRBV7-2,TRBJ2-1,CASRQGASYNEQFF,TGTGCCAGCAGGCAGGGGGCATCCTACAATGAGCAGTTCTTC
.,.,TRBV2,TRBJ2-3,CASSNRAGQSTDTQYF,TGTGCCAGCAGTAATCGTGCGGGACAGAGCACAGATACGCAGTATTTT
TRBD1,.,TRBV29-1,TRBJ2-5,CSVGHRGKETQYF,TGCAGCGTCGGCCACAGGGGAAAAGAGACCCAGTACTTC
.,few,TRBV19,TRBJ2-5,CASNRRIQETQYF,TGTGCCAGTAATCGCAGGATCCAAGAGACCCAGTACTTC
.,.,TRBV7-2,TRBJ2-3,CASSLVLGQGATDTQYF,TGTGCCAGCAGCTTAGTGTTAGGGCAGGGAGCCACAGATACGCAGTATTTT
TRBD2,few,TRBV30,TRBJ2-5,CAWSVLAGEETQYF,TGTGCCTGGAGTGTACTAGCGGGAGAAGAGACCCAGTACTTC
.,few,TRBV20-1,TRBJ2-7,CSASPETPAHSGSYEQYF,TGCAGTGCTAGCCCAGAGACCCCTGCCCACAGTGGCTCCTACGAGCAGTACTTC
.,.,TRBV7-2,TRBJ2-1,CASSLEDRTRNEQFF,TGTGCCAGCAGCTTAGAGGACAGGACTAGGAATGAGCAGTTCTTC
.,.,TRBV12-3/TRBV12-4,TRBJ2-3,CASSSLLGVDTQYF,TGTGCCAGCAGTTCTCTCTTAGGGGTAGATACGCAGTATTTT
.,once,TRBV20-1,TRBJ2-7,CSAPDRKSYEQYF,TGCAGTGCCCCCGACCGAAAATCCTACGAGCAGTACTTC
.,few,TRBV7-2,TRBJ1-6,CASSLTGSAHNSPLHF,TGTGCCAGCAGCTTAACTGGCTCCGCTCATAATTCACCCCTCCACTTT
TRBD2,.,TRBV5-1,TRBJ2-1,CASSFGGSNYNEQFF,TGCGCCAGCAGCTTTGGCGGGAGCAACTACAATGAGCAGTTCTTC
.,.,TRBV6-5,TRBJ2-1,CASSSIQTRSSYNEQFF,TGTGCCAGCAGTTCCATCCAGACGCGGAGCTCCTACAATGAGCAGTTCTTC
TRBD2,few,TRBV5-4,TRBJ2-2,CASSTGLVQAGELFF,TGTGCCAGCAGCACGGGACTAGTACAGGCCGGGGAGCTGTTTTTT
TRBD1,.,TRBV29-1,TRBJ2-5,CSTGTGPETQYF,TGCAGCACAGGGACAGGGCCAGAGACCCAGTACTTC
.,few,TRBV30,TRBJ2-3,CAWSVPTMPDTQYF,TGTGCCTGGAGTGTACCCACCATGCCAGATACGCAGTATTTT
.,.,TRBV5-1,TRBJ2-5,CASSQGTWGETQYF,TGCGCCAGCAGCCAAGGGACTTGGGGAGAGACCCAGTACTTC
.,few,TRBV7-9,TRBJ2-1,CASQDGSGAYNEQFF,TGTGCCAGTCAAGACGGGAGTGGGGCCTACAATGAGCAGTTCTTC
.,.,TRBV7-9,TRBJ2-5,CASSKIGAETQYF,TGTGCCAGCAGCAAGATTGGAGCGGAGACCCAGTACTTC
TRBD2,.,TRBV6-5,TRBJ2-1,CASSYQRGNEQFF,TGTGCCAGCAGTTATCAGCGGGGCAATGAGCAGTTCTTC